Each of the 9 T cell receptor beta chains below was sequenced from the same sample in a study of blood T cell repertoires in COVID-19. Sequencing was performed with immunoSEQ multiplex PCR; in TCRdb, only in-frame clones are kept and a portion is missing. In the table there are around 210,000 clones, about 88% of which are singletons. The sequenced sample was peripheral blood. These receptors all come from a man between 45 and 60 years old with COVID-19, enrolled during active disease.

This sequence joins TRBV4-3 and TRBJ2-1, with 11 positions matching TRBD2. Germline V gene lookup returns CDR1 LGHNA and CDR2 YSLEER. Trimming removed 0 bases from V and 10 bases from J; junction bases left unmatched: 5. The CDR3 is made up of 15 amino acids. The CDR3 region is CASSQERTSGFEQFF. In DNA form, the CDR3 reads TGCGCCAGCAGCCAAGAGAGGACTAGCGGGTTCGAGCAGTTCTTC.

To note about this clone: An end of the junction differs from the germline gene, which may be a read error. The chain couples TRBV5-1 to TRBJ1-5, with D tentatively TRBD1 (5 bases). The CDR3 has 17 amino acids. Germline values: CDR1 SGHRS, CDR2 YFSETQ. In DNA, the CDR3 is TGCGCCAGCAGCCCCGGGCCAAAGGGGATTAGCTATCAGCCCCAGCATTTT. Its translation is CASSPGPKGISYQPQHF.

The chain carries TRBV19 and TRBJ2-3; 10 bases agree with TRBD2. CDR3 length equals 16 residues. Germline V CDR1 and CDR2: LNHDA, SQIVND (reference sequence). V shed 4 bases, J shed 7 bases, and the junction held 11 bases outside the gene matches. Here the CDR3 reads CASSTASSGGLNTQYF. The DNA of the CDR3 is TGTGCCAGTAGTACCGCCTCTAGCGGGGGCTTGAATACGCAGTATTTT. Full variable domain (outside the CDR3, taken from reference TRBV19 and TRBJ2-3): DGGITQSPKYLFRKEGQNVTLSCEQNLNHDAMYWYRQDPGQGLRLIYYSQIVNDFQKGDIAEGYSVSREKKESFPLTVTSAQKNPTAFYLCASSTASSGGLNTQYFGPGTRLTVL.

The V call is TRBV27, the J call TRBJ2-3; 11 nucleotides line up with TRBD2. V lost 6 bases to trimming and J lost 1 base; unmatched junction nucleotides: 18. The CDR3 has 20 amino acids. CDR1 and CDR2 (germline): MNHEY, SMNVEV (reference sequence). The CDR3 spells CASSTRRGVSGRAGTDTQYF. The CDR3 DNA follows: TGTGCCAGCAGCACGCGGAGGGGGGTTAGCGGGAGGGCCGGCACAGATACGCAGTATTTT.

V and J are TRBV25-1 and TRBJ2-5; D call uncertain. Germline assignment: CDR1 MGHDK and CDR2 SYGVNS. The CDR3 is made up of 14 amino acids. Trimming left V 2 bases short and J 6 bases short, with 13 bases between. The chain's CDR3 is CASSEKQASKTQYF. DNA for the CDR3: TGTGCCAGCAGTGAAAAGCAGGCGTCGAAGACCCAGTACTTC.

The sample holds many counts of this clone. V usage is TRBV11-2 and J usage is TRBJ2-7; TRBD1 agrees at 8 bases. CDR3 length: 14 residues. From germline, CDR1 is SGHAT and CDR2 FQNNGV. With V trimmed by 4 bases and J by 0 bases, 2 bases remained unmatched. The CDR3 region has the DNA TGTGCCAGCAGCTCGGACAGGGCCTCCTACGAGCAGTACTTC. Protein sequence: CASSSDRASYEQYF.

The CDR3 reads CAWSRSGLAGAGYNEQFF. In DNA, the CDR3 is TGTGCCTGGAGTCGCTCAGGACTAGCGGGGGCGGGGTACAATGAGCAGTTCTTC. This chain uses TRBV30 with TRBJ2-1, with 13 bases that match TRBD2. Germline lookup yields CDR1 GTSNPN and CDR2 SVGIG (reference sequence). This CDR3 spans 18 amino acids. V lost 2 bases to trimming and J lost 4 bases; unmatched junction nucleotides: 11.

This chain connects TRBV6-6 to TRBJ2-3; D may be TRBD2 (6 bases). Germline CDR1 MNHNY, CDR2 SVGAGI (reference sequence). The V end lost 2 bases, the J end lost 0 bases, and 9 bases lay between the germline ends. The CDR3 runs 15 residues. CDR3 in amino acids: CASSYGGLSTDTQYF. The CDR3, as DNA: TGTGCCAGCAGTTACGGGGGACTGAGCACAGATACGCAGTATTTT.

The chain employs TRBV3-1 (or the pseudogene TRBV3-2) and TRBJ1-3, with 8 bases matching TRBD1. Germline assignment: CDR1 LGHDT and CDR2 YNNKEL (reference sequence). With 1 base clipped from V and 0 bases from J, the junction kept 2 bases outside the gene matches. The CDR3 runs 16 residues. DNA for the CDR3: TGTGCCAGCAGCCAAGGGACAGGGTTCTCTGGAAACACCATATATTTT. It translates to CASSQGTGFSGNTIYF.